This T cell receptor beta chain was sequenced during a study of shared clonotypes between healthy human individuals. Study background: Per donor, three plates held CD4 naive cells, three held CD4 memory, two held CD8 naive and one held CD8 memory.

Comment on this clone: Other DNA sequences in the same sample also yield this CDR3.

An assay was performed, and its level was deep. Assay used: immunoSEQ multiplex PCR; TCRdb lists only in-frame clones, some missing. Of about 1 million clones listed, roughly 80% are singletons. V lost 2 bases, J lost 0 bases, and 6 bases lay in between. The V gene's germline CDR1 is SGHDT and CDR2 YYEEEE. The CDR3 covers 14 residues. Material for sequencing was memory CD4+ T cells sorted from blood. The subset here: CD45RA-negative fraction. V gene TRBV5-6 combines with J gene TRBJ2-1; unclear D gene. The source of this sequence is a man between 18 and 29 years old in good health. The CDR3 protein is CASSLGRSYNEQFF. The CDR3 coding sequence is TGTGCCAGCAGCTTAGGACGCTCCTACAATGAGCAGTTCTTC.